This is a list of T cell receptor beta chains from one sample in a study of blood T cell repertoires in COVID-19. The protocol was immunoSEQ multiplex PCR, while the TCRdb copy is restricted to in-frame clones and leaves out a portion. The sample lists fewer than 95,000 clones; about 91% were seen once. Input material: peripheral blood. The receptors shown here come from a man in his sixties with acute or convalescent COVID-19. Both conserved end residues are part of each CDR3. D genes are given only for firm matches. The listing skips clone size in some rows; elsewhere it reads once, few, many or a size class.

abundance: -
v_gene: TRBV6-4
d_gene: TRBD2
j_gene: TRBJ2-1
len: 16
CDR3nt: TGTGCCAGCAGTAGAATAGCGGGAGGGTTGGACAATGAGCAGTTCTTC
CDR3aa: CASSRIAGGLDNEQFF

abundance: -
v_gene: TRBV19
d_gene: TRBD2
j_gene: TRBJ2-1
len: 17
CDR3nt: TGTGCCAGTAGTATCATGTCCTCTAGCGGGAGGGGCAATGAGCAGTTCTTC
CDR3aa: CASSIMSSSGRGNEQFF

abundance: -
v_gene: TRBV5-1
d_gene: -
j_gene: TRBJ1-1
len: 15
CDR3nt: TGCGCCAGCAGCTTGGCGGTAGCAATAAACACTGAAGCTTTCTTT
CDR3aa: CASSLAVAINTEAFF

abundance: few
v_gene: TRBV11-2
d_gene: -
j_gene: TRBJ2-7
len: 12
CDR3nt: TGTGCCAGCAGCCTATTGAACGACGAGCAGTACTTC
CDR3aa: CASSLLNDEQYF

abundance: -
v_gene: TRBV11-2
d_gene: TRBD2
j_gene: TRBJ2-1
len: 15
CDR3nt: TGTGCCAGCAGCTCTAGGACTAGCGGGGATTTTGAGCAGTTCTTC
CDR3aa: CASSSRTSGDFEQFF

abundance: -
v_gene: TRBV14
d_gene: -
j_gene: TRBJ2-5
len: 13
CDR3nt: TGTGCCAGCAGCCAAGTCATCCAAGAGACCCAGTACTTC
CDR3aa: CASSQVIQETQYF

abundance: -
v_gene: TRBV6-5
d_gene: TRBD1
j_gene: TRBJ1-5
len: 14
CDR3nt: TGTGCCAGCAGTTCCGGGACAGGAGAGAAGCCCCAGCATTTT
CDR3aa: CASSSGTGEKPQHF

abundance: -
v_gene: TRBV5-1
d_gene: TRBD2
j_gene: TRBJ2-3
len: 14
CDR3nt: TGCGCCAGCAGTAGACTAGCGGGTCCAGATACGCAGTATTTT
CDR3aa: CASSRLAGPDTQYF

abundance: -
v_gene: TRBV25-1
d_gene: -
j_gene: TRBJ2-7
len: 13
CDR3nt: TGTGCCAGCAGTCTGGTGGGAGCCTACGAGCAGTACTTC
CDR3aa: CASSLVGAYEQYF

abundance: few
v_gene: TRBV20-1
d_gene: -
j_gene: TRBJ2-7
len: 14
CDR3nt: TGCAGTGCTAGTCGGGGGACGAGCTCCTACGAGCAGTACTTC
CDR3aa: CSASRGTSSYEQYF

abundance: -
v_gene: TRBV7-2
d_gene: -
j_gene: TRBJ2-3
len: 13
CDR3nt: TGTGCCAGCAGCCCAGGGGAGGGGGGTACGCAGTATTTT
CDR3aa: CASSPGEGGTQYF

abundance: -
v_gene: TRBV10-3
d_gene: TRBD1
j_gene: TRBJ1-5
len: 14
CDR3nt: TGTGCCATCAGCCCCGGACAGGGTAATCAGCCCCAGCATTTT
CDR3aa: CAISPGQGNQPQHF

abundance: -
v_gene: TRBV5-1
d_gene: TRBD1
j_gene: TRBJ1-3
len: 13
CDR3nt: TGCGCCAGCAGCGCGGACAGGGGCGACACCATATATTTT
CDR3aa: CASSADRGDTIYF

abundance: -
v_gene: TRBV4-1
d_gene: TRBD2
j_gene: TRBJ2-5
len: 16
CDR3nt: TGCGCCAGCAGCCAAGGAAGCGGGGGGGCCTGGGAGACCCAGTACTTC
CDR3aa: CASSQGSGGAWETQYF

abundance: -
v_gene: TRBV10-3
d_gene: TRBD1
j_gene: TRBJ2-1
len: 14
CDR3nt: TGTGCCACGCTCGCAGAGACAGGGGACAATGAGCAGTTCTTC
CDR3aa: CATLAETGDNEQFF

abundance: once
v_gene: TRBV7-9
d_gene: TRBD1
j_gene: TRBJ1-2
len: 15
CDR3nt: TGTGCCAGCAGCTTGGCAGGGGGAAATGGTGGTGGCTACACCTTC
CDR3aa: CASSLAGGNGGGYTF